This T cell receptor beta chain was sequenced in a study of blood T cells in healthy people across ages. It was with a sample-barcoded 5' primer and a J-beta primer mix that a second PCR of roughly 7 to 11 cycles was run. Through a template-switch adaptor with 12 random nucleotides, each cDNA molecule received a tag. Any given sample supplied a minimum of 3 million CDR3-containing paired-end reads. Using its own MiXCR run on the 5' RACE reads, TCRdb lists one record per CDR3 protein. This table holds under 2 million distinct CDR3 sequences, about 35% found once. Each donor had around 9.2 milliliters of peripheral blood drawn. The total RNA that was extracted per sample amounted to at least 5 micrograms. This clonotype has only a few counts. The TCR originated in a woman in her twenties or thirties in good health. Sequencing was done on a sample of blood.

The CDR3 region is CASRHPGDSYNEQFF. The CDR3 DNA sequence: TGTGCCAGCAGGCACCCAGGGGATTCATACAATGAGCAGTTCTTC. The rearrangement links TRBV12-3 or TRBV12-4 to TRBJ2-1; D possibly corresponds to TRBD1 (6 bases). V shed 6 bases and J shed 4 bases, with 16 bases lying between them. The CDR3 runs to 15 residues.